A selection of T cell receptor beta chains follows, all from one sample in a study of T cells after posttransplantation cyclophosphamide. Data came from immunoSEQ multiplex PCR; TCRdb stores just in-frame clones and leaves some out. The sample is made up of about 30,000 clones, none counted only once. The sequencing sample was made of PBMCs. The receptor source for this set is a woman aged 25 to 39 in good health and a related stem cell transplant donor. Both conserved end residues are part of each CDR3.

v_gene,j_gene,CDR3aa
TRBV5-1,TRBJ2-7,CASSAGVLREQYF
TRBV10-3,TRBJ2-5,CAISESEASGGRETQYF
TRBV19,TRBJ1-2,CASKGNHRPFYGYTF
TRBV9,TRBJ1-2,CASSFQGYGYTF
TRBV5-1,TRBJ2-7,CASSLGGQNYYEQYF
TRBV18,TRBJ1-2,CASSSGTGVYGYTF
TRBV14,TRBJ1-1,CASSQVRWGGNTEAFF
TRBV7-6,TRBJ2-2,CASSLELGRNTGELFF
TRBV4-1,TRBJ2-4,CASSQRSGTGLVIQYF
TRBV7-2,TRBJ1-1,CASSLVARVNTEAFF
TRBV10-2,TRBJ1-2,CASTTGVNYGYTF
TRBV27,TRBJ2-7,CASSSGQSYEQYF
TRBV6-1,TRBJ2-1,CATKNQGDTFSEQFF
TRBV7-8,TRBJ1-2,CASSARPRENYGYTF
TRBV6-4,TRBJ2-3,CASSPGLATDTQYF
TRBV12-3/TRBV12-4,TRBJ2-2,CASSLDEGSGAGELFF
TRBV7-9,TRBJ2-2,CASSRGGLTGELFF
TRBV11-1,TRBJ1-1,CASSDVGRGASTEAFF
TRBV12-3/TRBV12-4,TRBJ2-4,CASSLGQGAKNIQYF
TRBV30,TRBJ2-7,CAWTGEGYEQYF
TRBV4-1,TRBJ1-1,CASSQVQRGNTEAFF
TRBV7-7,TRBJ2-2,CASSPSLSAGELFF
TRBV7-8,TRBJ2-3,CASSLNRGGTDTQYF
TRBV5-4,TRBJ2-2,CASSSPGLAGELFF
TRBV12-3/TRBV12-4,TRBJ2-3,CASSPQASTDTQYF
TRBV6-5,TRBJ2-5,CASSYPGETQYF
TRBV10-2,TRBJ1-4,CASSEPGRANTNEKLFF
TRBV7-2,TRBJ2-1,CASSAGLGNEQFF
TRBV27,TRBJ2-7,CASSLMRQGAFEQYF
TRBV5-4,TRBJ1-1,CASSPPGQRNTEAFF
TRBV4-3,TRBJ1-2,CASSQDYQGSGCTF
TRBV2,TRBJ1-2,CASTEEGWSNYGYTF
TRBV5-4,TRBJ1-2,CASSKGQGNYYGYTF
TRBV7-3,TRBJ1-1,CASSSPGTGGNTEAFF
TRBV7-3,TRBJ2-2,CASSPQGLASGELFF
TRBV2,TRBJ1-1,CASQKRTGENTEAFF
TRBV7-9,TRBJ1-6,CASSLDQYSPLHF
TRBV19,TRBJ1-2,CASRISTGNYGYTF
TRBV12-3/TRBV12-4,TRBJ2-5,CASSTGQKETQYF
TRBV19,TRBJ1-2,CASSGGGGNYGYTF
TRBV5-7,TRBJ1-3,CASSLGSYLDIGSGNTIYF
TRBV28,TRBJ2-3,CASGGAQYF
TRBV4-3,TRBJ2-5,CASSQGQGAETQYF